This T cell receptor (beta chain) was found in a study of blood T cell repertoires in COVID-19. The CDR3 is 16 amino acids. CDR1 and CDR2 (germline): SGDLS, YYNGEE. V was shortened by 0 bases and J by 4 bases, with 15 bases between the two germline ends. This clone occurred a few times. Libraries were prepared by immunoSEQ multiplex PCR; TCRdb keeps only in-frame clonotypes and omits some of them. The table has over 110,000 clones, around 86% seen once. The chain recombines TRBV9 with TRBJ2-3, with D maybe TRBD2 (6 bases). The clonotype originates from a human donor in a cohort sampled during active COVID-19. Sequencing was carried out using peripheral blood. CDR3 residues: CASSVGFGGGADTQYF. Here the CDR3 DNA reads TGTGCCAGCAGCGTAGGCTTTGGGGGAGGTGCAGATACGCAGTATTTT.